The 23 T cell receptor beta chains presented below share a single source sample, sequenced in a study of blood T cell repertoires in COVID-19. The table came from immunoSEQ multiplex PCR; TCRdb's copy has only in-frame clones and leaves some out. Of tens of thousands of clones listed, about 80% are singletons. The sequencing sample was made of peripheral blood. The origin of the receptors is a human donor in a cohort sampled during active COVID-19.

The chain recombines TRBV6-5 with TRBJ1-2; the D gene is possibly TRBD1 (5 bases). Germline CDR1 is MNHEY and CDR2 is SVGAGI. CDR3 length equals 14 residues. Trimming removed 8 bases from V and 2 bases from J, with 15 bases in between. Here the CDR3 reads CASAMGGANYGYTF. DNA for the CDR3: TGTGCCAGCGCCATGGGGGGAGCAAACTATGGCTACACCTTC.

This sequence joins TRBV6-6 and TRBJ1-6; no clear D gene. CDR1 is MNHNY, CDR2 SVGAGI, per germline (reference sequence). The V end lost 0 bases, the J end lost 9 bases, and 15 bases lay between the germline ends. This CDR3 is 16 amino acids long. For the CDR3, the DNA is TGTGCCAGCAGTTACTCGAGGTTGAGGGTGGGTTCACCCCTCCACTTT. This codes for CASSYSRLRVGSPLHF.

The V and J genes are TRBV19 and TRBJ2-7, with D perhaps matching TRBD2 (6 bases). The CDR3 is 14 amino acids. The V end lost 5 bases, the J end lost 3 bases, and 14 bases lay between the germline ends. CDR1 LNHDA and CDR2 SQIVND come from the germline V gene (reference sequence). The CDR3: CASSVAGRHYEQYF. CDR3 nucleotides: TGTGCCAGTAGTGTTGCGGGACGGCACTACGAGCAGTACTTC.

The rearrangement uses TRBV19 and TRBJ2-3; D is possibly TRBD2 (7 bases). V was shortened by 5 bases and J by 5 bases, with 17 bases between the two germline ends. The CDR3 loop spans 15 amino acids. CDR1 and CDR2 from the germline V gene are LNHDA and SQIVND (reference sequence). For the CDR3, the DNA is TGTGCCAGTAGTCCCTCCGGGGGGCCGATAGATACGCAGTATTTT. Amino acids: CASSPSGGPIDTQYF.

The chain links TRBV11-2 to TRBJ1-6; D not certain. Germline CDR1 is SGHAT and CDR2 is FQNNGV. CDR3 size: 13 residues. Trimming removed 3 bases from V and 5 bases from J, with 5 bases in between. CDR3 residues: CASSLADNSPLHF. The CDR3 DNA reads TGTGCCAGCAGCTTGGCAGATAATTCACCCCTCCACTTT.

This clone was seen only a few times. The chain joins TRBV12-3 or TRBV12-4 to TRBJ2-7; tentative D call: TRBD2 (7 bases). Trimming cost V 7 bases and J 11 bases, with 12 bases left between them. CDR3 length: 10 amino acids. The CDR3 coding sequence is TGTGCCAGCATCACAGGGAGGGAGTACTTC. It translates to CASITGREYF.

J is TRBJ2-1 and V is TRBV25-1; D is ambiguous. V gave up 4 bases and J gave up 6 bases, with 4 bases separating them. The CDR3 extends over 11 amino acids. Germline V gene lookup returns CDR1 MGHDK and CDR2 SYGVNS. The CDR3 loop is CASSALNEQFF. CDR3 sequence (DNA): TGTGCCAGCAGTGCCCTCAATGAGCAGTTCTTC.

The V and J genes are TRBV7-2 and TRBJ2-5; 11 bases map to TRBD2. The germline V gene encodes CDR1 SGHTA and CDR2 FQGNSA. V gave up 5 bases and J gave up 5 bases; unmatched junction bases: 13. The CDR3 consists of 17 residues. CDR3 residues: CASSPNLLAGGHETQYF. Here the CDR3 DNA reads TGTGCCAGCAGCCCTAACCTCTTAGCGGGGGGGCATGAGACCCAGTACTTC. The variable domain in full, with the rest retrieved from reference TRBV7-2 and TRBJ2-5, is GAGVSQSPSNKVTEKGKDVELRCDPISGHTALYWYRQSLGQGLEFLIYFQGNSAPDKSGLPSDRFSAERTGGSVSTLTIQRTQQEDSAVYLCASSPNLLAGGHETQYFGPGTRLLVL.

This clone was recorded a few times. The rearrangement uses TRBV11-2 and TRBJ1-6; tentative D call: TRBD1 (5 bases). The germline V gene encodes CDR1 SGHAT and CDR2 FQNNGV. The CDR3 is 19 amino acids. V was shortened by 4 bases and J by 2 bases, with 21 bases between the two germline ends. The chain's CDR3 is CASSSPTTASSPYNSPLHF. For the CDR3, the DNA is TGTGCCAGCAGCTCCCCCACGACAGCGTCTTCCCCCTATAATTCACCCCTCCACTTT.

The gene calls are TRBV7-9 and TRBJ2-5; 9 nucleotides line up with TRBD1. Germline values: CDR1 SEHNR, CDR2 FQNEAQ (reference sequence). This CDR3 region has 15 residues. With V trimmed by 5 bases and J by 7 bases, 11 bases remained unmatched. The CDR3, as DNA: TGTGCCAGCAGCCCGCCGGGACAGGGACCGAGGACCCAGTACTTC. It encodes CASSPPGQGPRTQYF.

The table lists this clone with a count of one. One junction end disagrees with the germline gene, perhaps due to a read error. The chain employs TRBV6-5 and TRBJ2-3; 9 positions agree with TRBD1. Germline V gene lookup returns CDR1 MNHEY and CDR2 SVGAGI. This CDR3 spans 12 amino acids. CDR3 region: CTSRTGEGTQYF. The CDR3, as DNA: TGTACCAGTAGGACAGGGGAGGGTACGCAGTATTTT.

The chain is built from TRBV5-4 and TRBJ2-7; tentative D call: TRBD1 (7 bases). There are 16 residues in the CDR3. Trimming shortened V by 0 bases and J by 0 bases, and 13 bases separated the two germline ends. Germline CDR1 and CDR2: SGHNT and YYREEE (reference sequence). As DNA, the CDR3 is TGTGCCAGCAGCTTGGGGCCAGGGGGGAGCTCCTACGAGCAGTACTTC. This gives the protein CASSLGPGGSSYEQYF.

The chain has TRBV5-1 and TRBJ2-2; D is perhaps TRBD1 (5 bases). The CDR3 runs 14 residues. Between the trimmed V and J ends, which lost 3 bases and 5 bases, there was a span of 11 bases. Looked up from germline, CDR1 is SGHRS and CDR2 is YFSETQ. Here the CDR3 DNA reads TGCGCCAGCAGCTCTGGGGCTACGACCGGGGAGCTGTTTTTT. The encoded protein is CASSSGATTGELFF.

This chain links TRBV7-9 with TRBJ1-6; D unresolved. The V end lost 1 base, the J end lost 9 bases, and 7 bases lay between the germline ends. This CDR3 spans 13 amino acids. Germline-derived CDR1 and CDR2 are SEHNR and FQNEAQ (reference sequence). The CDR3 nucleotides read TGTGCCAGCAGCTTAGGGGAGAGTTCACCCCTCCACTTT. It specifies CASSLGESSPLHF.

The V gene is TRBV27, the J gene TRBJ2-1, with 10 bases fitting TRBD1. The CDR3 contains 14 residues. The germline gives CDR1 MNHEY, CDR2 SMNVEV (reference sequence). V shed 4 bases and J 5 bases; nucleotides not matched to a gene: 2. CDR3 sequence: CASSWGQGNNEQFF. CDR3 coding DNA: TGTGCCAGCAGTTGGGGACAGGGGAACAATGAGCAGTTCTTC.

V usage is TRBV15 and J usage is TRBJ2-7, with TRBD2 identical over 7 bases. V shed 5 bases, J shed 3 bases, and the junction held 1 base outside the gene matches. Germline values: CDR1 LNHNV, CDR2 YYDKDF (reference sequence). CDR3 length equals 12 residues. CDR3 bases: TGTGCCACCAGCGGGGAGGGCTACGAGCAGTACTTC. Its protein is CATSGEGYEQYF.

The chain employs TRBV7-2 and TRBJ2-2; D perhaps matches TRBD2 (6 bases). The CDR3 is 13 amino acids. Trimming took 7 bases from V and 6 from J, leaving 12 bases between them. Per the germline V gene, CDR1 is SGHTA and CDR2 is FQGNSA. For the CDR3, the DNA is TGTGCCAGCACTAGGACGGGGGCCGGGGAGCTGTTTTTT. Amino acid sequence: CASTRTGAGELFF.

This chain links TRBV5-1 with TRBJ2-1; 13 bases agree with TRBD2. Germline CDR1 SGHRS, CDR2 YFSETQ. This CDR3 contains 14 residues. V lost 0 bases to trimming and J lost 10 bases; unmatched junction nucleotides: 1. CDR3 sequence reads: CASSLEGLAGEQFF. The CDR3 coding sequence is TGCGCCAGCAGCTTGGAGGGACTAGCGGGAGAGCAGTTCTTC.

The V and J genes are TRBV7-2 and TRBJ2-3; 9 bases are a match to TRBD2. V shed 0 bases and J 2 bases; nucleotides not matched to a gene: 6. CDR1 and CDR2 (germline): SGHTA, FQGNSA. This CDR3 region has 17 residues. The CDR3 loop is CASSLAGSGGPTDTQYF. The CDR3 DNA reads TGTGCCAGCAGCTTAGCGGGAAGCGGGGGGCCCACAGATACGCAGTATTTT.

This CDR3 is CASSRTSGGLGETQYF. The CDR3, as DNA: TGTGCCAGCAGCCGGACTAGCGGGGGGCTCGGGGAGACCCAGTACTTC. The rearrangement joins TRBV5-4 to TRBJ2-5; the match to TRBD2 covers 14 bases. Germline CDR1 SGHNT, CDR2 YYREEE (reference sequence). The CDR3 is made up of 16 amino acids. The V gene end was trimmed by 4 bases and the J gene end by 5 bases; junction bases not matched to a gene: 7.

This clone was seen only a few times. V is TRBV19 and J is TRBJ1-1; a possible D gene is TRBD1 (6 bases). The CDR3 extends over 15 amino acids. Deletions cut 5 bases from V and 2 bases from J, with 15 bases between. CDR1 is LNHDA, CDR2 SQIVND, per germline (reference sequence). CDR3 coding DNA: TGTGCCAGTAGTCCAGGCCAGGGGCGTAACACTGAAGCTTTCTTT. The encoded protein is CASSPGQGRNTEAFF.

The chain carries TRBV5-1 and TRBJ2-5; D not resolved. Per germline, CDR1 SGHRS and CDR2 YFSETQ. V was cut by 3 bases and J by 2 bases, with 11 bases left in between. The CDR3 consists of 14 residues. CDR3 amino acids: CASSYTTRQETQYF. In DNA form, the CDR3 reads TGCGCCAGCAGCTATACCACTCGTCAAGAGACCCAGTACTTC.

The rearrangement joins TRBV6-1 to TRBJ2-2; D ambiguous. Germline V gene data show CDR1 as MNHNS and CDR2 as SASEGT. There are 16 residues in the CDR3. V lost 0 bases, J lost 4 bases, and 12 bases lay in between. CDR3 loop: CASSEALRRSTGELFF. CDR3 bases: TGTGCCAGCAGTGAAGCGCTTCGGCGGAGCACCGGGGAGCTGTTTTTT.